The 24 T cell receptor beta chains reported below all come from one sample, sequenced in a study of T cell clusters in autoimmune cytopenias. TRB was amplified from approximately 230 ng of peripheral blood genomic DNA per sample. TRB rearrangements were amplified by touch-down multiplex PCR with mixed TRB-A/B primers. From the multiplex PCR reads, TCRdb lists one entry per CDR3 protein and no DNA. The table counts approximately 11,000 distinct CDR3 sequences; under 5% lies in the top ten. The sample also formed part of further work on T cell repertoires in aging, cancer and after chemotherapy.

Sequenced material: peripheral blood. The receptors derive from a human donor in good health.

This sequence joins TRBV2 and TRBJ2-3; there is no DNA to check the TCRdb D call of TRBD1. This CDR3 is built from 14 residues. Germline V gives CDR1 SNHLY, CDR2 FYNNEI. The CDR3 sequence is CANAGTGHTDTQYF.

According to its frequency, this clonotype is medium-sized. The CDR3 loop is CAWSGKGNQPQHF. The chain uses TRBV30 and TRBJ1-5. CDR3 length: 13 amino acids. Germline CDR1 reads GTSNPN; CDR2 reads SVGIG (reference sequence).

The genes are TRBV20-1 and TRBJ1-6; there is no DNA to check the TCRdb D call of TRBD1. This CDR3 is 13 amino acids long. Per germline, CDR1 DFQATT and CDR2 SNEGSKA (reference sequence). CDR3 protein: CSGGGDAVRALHF.

This rearrangement joins TRBV20-1 to TRBJ2-1; TCRdb's D call of TRBD1 is untestable without DNA. Germline lookup yields CDR1 DFQATT and CDR2 SNEGSKA (reference sequence). The CDR3 has 12 amino acids. The CDR3: CSARGTGDREFF.

Frequency places this clonotype as medium-sized. The chain carries TRBV19 and TRBJ1-1; the TRBD1 assignment by TCRdb is unverifiable without DNA. This CDR3 comprises 13 residues. Germline V gene lookup returns CDR1 LNHDA and CDR2 SQIVND (reference sequence). This CDR3 reads CASSSGQNTEAFF. The full variable domain, with the rest looked up from reference TRBV19 and TRBJ1-1, is DGGITQSPKYLFRKEGQNVTLSCEQNLNHDAMYWYRQDPGQGLRLIYYSQIVNDFQKGDIAEGYSVSREKKESFPLTVTSAQKNPTAFYLCASSSGQNTEAFFGQGTRLTVV.

This chain uses TRBV5-1 with TRBJ2-1; TCRdb's D gene call, TRBD1, goes unchecked for lack of DNA. The germline V gene has CDR1 SGHRS and CDR2 YFSETQ. The CDR3 totals 14 residues. The CDR3 loop reads CASSLRQGGGIQFF.

The V call is TRBV7-2, the J call TRBJ1-2. Germline CDR1 and CDR2: SGHTA and FQGNSA. The CDR3 is 15 residues long. CDR3 residues: CASNPTGGANYGYTF.

The rearrangement uses TRBV29-1 and TRBJ2-7; TCRdb returns TRBD1, unconfirmable since there is no DNA. The CDR3 length is 11 residues. The germline V gene encodes CDR1 SQVTM and CDR2 ANQGSEA. The CDR3: CSVEDRGGQFF.

The chain joins TRBV4-1 to TRBJ2-1. There are 12 residues in the CDR3. Germline V gene sequence: CDR1 MGHRA, CDR2 YSYEKL. CDR3: CASSRAYNEQFF.

The genes are TRBV6-5 and TRBJ1-5; TCRdb reports TRBD1, a call that lacks DNA to check it against. The CDR3 consists of 15 residues. Germline V CDR1 and CDR2: MNHEY, SVGAGI. The CDR3 sequence: CASSEFRQGNQPQHF.

The chain couples TRBV4-3 to TRBJ2-2; without DNA, the TCRdb call of TRBD2 cannot be checked. Per germline, CDR1 LGHNA and CDR2 YSLEER. This CDR3 has 19 residues. The CDR3 sequence: CASSQVVLAGGLFTGELFF.

The rearrangement uses TRBV10-3 and TRBJ1-5. CDR1 and CDR2 (germline): ENHRY, SYGVKD. This CDR3 comprises 13 residues. CDR3 sequence reads: CAISELAGSPQHF.

This clonotype is labeled medium-sized based on frequency. The J gene is TRBJ1-2, the V gene TRBV6-2 or TRBV6-3; TCRdb returns TRBD1, unconfirmable since there is no DNA. The CDR3 is 15 amino acids. The germline CDR1 and CDR2 sequences are MNHEY and SVGEGT. CDR3 region: CASSYYGDSSYGYTF.

This rearrangement joins TRBV20-1 to TRBJ2-1; TCRdb indicates TRBD2, and absent DNA this call remains unverified. The CDR3 is 14 residues long. Per the germline V gene, CDR1 is DFQATT and CDR2 is SNEGSKA (reference sequence). This CDR3 is CSARRAGGSNEQFF.

This clonotype is classed as medium-sized by frequency. This chain links TRBV29-1 with TRBJ2-3. The germline gives CDR1 SQVTM, CDR2 ANQGSEA. The CDR3 runs 13 residues. The CDR3 loop is CSALDGFTDTQYF.

This chain connects TRBV18 to TRBJ2-1. CDR3 size: 14 residues. Germline CDR1 is KGHSH and CDR2 is LQKENI. This chain's CDR3 is CASSPSPQYNEQFF.

This clonotype is classed as medium-sized (0.01 to 0.1%) by frequency. The chain recombines TRBV6-1 with TRBJ1-1. Per germline, CDR1 MNHNS and CDR2 SASEGT. The CDR3 contains 13 residues. The CDR3 sequence: CASASKRDTEAFF.

The chain carries TRBV2 and TRBJ1-3; TCRdb indicates TRBD1, and absent DNA this call remains unverified. This CDR3 is built from 14 residues. Germline CDR1 reads SNHLY; CDR2 reads FYNNEI. CDR3 residues: CARMDSNSGNTIYF.

This chain connects TRBV5-1 to TRBJ1-2. This CDR3 has 15 residues. Germline lookup yields CDR1 SGHRS and CDR2 YFSETQ. The CDR3 is CASSLGQSTNYGYTF.

The chain combines TRBV7-9 with TRBJ2-3; TCRdb designates TRBD1, a call that cannot be tested without DNA. The CDR3 totals 17 residues. The germline V gene encodes CDR1 SEHNR and CDR2 FQNEAQ (reference sequence). The CDR3 sequence: CASSPPRRRLGADTQYF.

The chain carries TRBV12-3 or TRBV12-4 and TRBJ1-5. The CDR3 loop spans 15 amino acids. CDR3 in amino acids: CASSLSGIRNQPQHF.

V is TRBV7-2 and J is TRBJ1-1; the D gene TCRdb calls, TRBD1, cannot be checked with no DNA. The germline gives CDR1 SGHTA, CDR2 FQGNSA. The CDR3 totals 16 residues. CDR3 amino acids: CASSSPDRGMNTEAFF. The full variable domain, rest sourced from reference TRBV7-2 and TRBJ1-1, is GAGVSQSPSNKVTEKGKDVELRCDPISGHTALYWYRQSLGQGLEFLIYFQGNSAPDKSGLPSDRFSAERTGGSVSTLTIQRTQQEDSAVYLCASSSPDRGMNTEAFFGQGTRLTVV.

This chain connects TRBV5-1 to TRBJ2-5; TCRdb selects TRBD1, and the lack of DNA leaves this call unchecked. This CDR3 is 14 amino acids long. Germline lookup yields CDR1 SGHRS and CDR2 YFSETQ. The CDR3 reads CASSLEVGAETQYF.

This clonotype registers medium-sized (0.01 to 0.1%) by frequency. The gene calls are TRBV12-3 or TRBV12-4 and TRBJ1-1; the D gene TCRdb calls, TRBD1, cannot be checked with no DNA. This CDR3 is 14 amino acids long. The CDR3 region is CASSKDRLNTEAFF.